Sequencing of this TCR beta chain was carried out in a study of blood T cell repertoires in COVID-19. Whole-study context: Italy, Spain and the United States were the sources of the convalescent and acute COVID-19 samples. PBMCs, B-cell-depleted T cells, or T cells were the source of the cDNA or gDNA that made up the material.

V was clipped by 2 bases and J by 8 bases; unmatched bases: 13. The CDR3 consists of 17 residues. In germline, CDR1 is SGHKS, CDR2 YYEKEE (reference sequence). TCRdb's table, derived via immunoSEQ multiplex PCR, lists solely in-frame clones and lacks some. Of more than 200,000 clones listed, 81% are singletons. The source material was peripheral blood. V and J are TRBV5-5 and TRBJ2-1, with TRBD2 matching 10 bases. The TCR comes from a woman of 80 years or more with acute or convalescent COVID-19. The CDR3 region is CASSFQLAGALGDEQFF. Written as DNA, the CDR3 is TGTGCCAGCAGCTTTCAGCTAGCGGGAGCCCTGGGGGATGAGCAGTTCTTC.